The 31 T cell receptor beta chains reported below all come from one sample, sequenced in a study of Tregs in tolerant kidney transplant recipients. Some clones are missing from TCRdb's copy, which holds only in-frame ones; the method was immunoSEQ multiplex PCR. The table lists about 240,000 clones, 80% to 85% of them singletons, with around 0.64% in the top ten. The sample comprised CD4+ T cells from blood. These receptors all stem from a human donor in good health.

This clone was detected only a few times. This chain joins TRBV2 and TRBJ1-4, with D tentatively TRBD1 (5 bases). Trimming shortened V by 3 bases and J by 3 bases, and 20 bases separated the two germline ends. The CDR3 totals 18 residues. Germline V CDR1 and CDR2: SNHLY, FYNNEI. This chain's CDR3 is CASSDPRDQGVANEKLFF. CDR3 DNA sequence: TGTGCCAGCAGTGACCCGAGGGACCAGGGAGTTGCTAATGAAAAACTGTTTTTT.

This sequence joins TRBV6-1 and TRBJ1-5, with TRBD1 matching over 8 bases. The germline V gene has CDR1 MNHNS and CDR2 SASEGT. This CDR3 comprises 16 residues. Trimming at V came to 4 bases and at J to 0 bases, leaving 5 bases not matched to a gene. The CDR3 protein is CASSAQGAISNQPQHF. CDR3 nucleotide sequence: TGTGCCAGCAGTGCCCAGGGGGCCATTAGCAATCAGCCCCAGCATTTT.

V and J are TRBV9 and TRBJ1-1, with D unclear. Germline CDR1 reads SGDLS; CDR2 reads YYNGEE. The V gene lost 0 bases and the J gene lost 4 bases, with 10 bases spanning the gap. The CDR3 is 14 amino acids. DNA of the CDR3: TGTGCCAGCAGCGTAGTTCGCAGACTCACTGAAGCTTTCTTT. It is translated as CASSVVRRLTEAFF.

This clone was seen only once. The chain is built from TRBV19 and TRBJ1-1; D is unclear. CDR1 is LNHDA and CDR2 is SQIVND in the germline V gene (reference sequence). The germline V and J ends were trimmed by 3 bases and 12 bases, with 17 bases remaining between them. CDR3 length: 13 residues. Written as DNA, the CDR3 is TGTGCCAGTAGTATGGGCCAGGCTCTCCGGACTTTCTTT. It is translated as CASSMGQALRTFF.

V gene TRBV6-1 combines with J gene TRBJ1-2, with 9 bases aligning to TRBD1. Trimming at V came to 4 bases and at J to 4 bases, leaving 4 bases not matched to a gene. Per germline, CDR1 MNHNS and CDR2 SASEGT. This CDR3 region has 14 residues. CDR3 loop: CASSAGQGLYGYTF. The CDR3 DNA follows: TGTGCCAGCAGTGCGGGACAGGGCCTCTATGGCTACACCTTC.

The CDR3: CASSPATVMGEKLFF. In DNA form, the CDR3 reads TGTGCCAGCAGTCCCGCAACTGTGATGGGCGAAAAACTGTTTTTT. V and J are TRBV6-5 and TRBJ1-4, with D hard to call. The germline V and J ends were trimmed by 5 bases and 8 bases, with 18 bases remaining between them. This CDR3 region has 15 residues. From germline, CDR1 is MNHEY and CDR2 SVGAGI.

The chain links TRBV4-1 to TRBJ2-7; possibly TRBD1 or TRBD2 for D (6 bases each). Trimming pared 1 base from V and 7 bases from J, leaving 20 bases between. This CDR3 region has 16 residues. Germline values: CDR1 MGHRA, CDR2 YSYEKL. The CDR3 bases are TGCGCCAGCAGCCAAGTCCCCCAGGGAAGGAGGGGGGAGCAGTACTTC. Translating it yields CASSQVPQGRRGEQYF.

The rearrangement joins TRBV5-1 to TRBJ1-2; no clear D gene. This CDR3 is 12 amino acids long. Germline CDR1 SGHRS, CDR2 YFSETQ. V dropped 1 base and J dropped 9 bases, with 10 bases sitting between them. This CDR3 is CASSLMSRSYTF. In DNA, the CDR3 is TGCGCCAGCAGCTTGATGTCGCGAAGCTACACCTTC.

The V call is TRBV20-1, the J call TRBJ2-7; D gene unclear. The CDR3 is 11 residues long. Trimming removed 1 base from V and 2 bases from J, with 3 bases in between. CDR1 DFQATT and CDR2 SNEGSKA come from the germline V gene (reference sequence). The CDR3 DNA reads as TGCAGTGCTAGAGTTCCCTACGAGCAGTACTTC. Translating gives CSARVPYEQYF.

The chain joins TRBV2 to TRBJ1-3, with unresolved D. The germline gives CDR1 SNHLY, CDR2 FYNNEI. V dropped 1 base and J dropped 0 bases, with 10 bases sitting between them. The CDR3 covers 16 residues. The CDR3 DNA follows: TGTGCCAGCAGTGAAGAGACACCCTTCTCTGGAAACACCATATATTTT. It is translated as CASSEETPFSGNTIYF.

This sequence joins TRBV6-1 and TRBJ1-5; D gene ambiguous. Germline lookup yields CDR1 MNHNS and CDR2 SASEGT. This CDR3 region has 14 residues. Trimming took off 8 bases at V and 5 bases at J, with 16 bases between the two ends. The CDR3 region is CASVREMSDQPQHF. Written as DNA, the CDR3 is TGTGCCAGCGTCCGGGAGATGTCAGATCAGCCCCAGCATTTT.

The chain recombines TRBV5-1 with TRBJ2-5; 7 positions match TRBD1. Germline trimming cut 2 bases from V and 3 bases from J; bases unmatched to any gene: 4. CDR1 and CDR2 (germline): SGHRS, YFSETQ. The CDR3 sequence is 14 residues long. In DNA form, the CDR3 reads TGCGCCAGCAGCTTCGCGACAGGGAAAGAGACCCAGTACTTC. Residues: CASSFATGKETQYF.

Here the CDR3 DNA reads TGTGCCGGCACCTCCCCCCCTAGTCACACGCAGTATTTT. Protein sequence: CAGTSPPSHTQYF. This sequence joins TRBV6-6 and TRBJ2-3, with no clear D. Germline values: CDR1 MNHNY, CDR2 SVGAGI (reference sequence). Trimming cost V 11 bases and J 9 bases, with 21 bases left between them. CDR3 length: 13 amino acids.

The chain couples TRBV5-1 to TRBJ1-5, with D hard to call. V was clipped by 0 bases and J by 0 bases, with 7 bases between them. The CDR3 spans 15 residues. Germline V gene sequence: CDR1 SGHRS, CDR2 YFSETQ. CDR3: CASSLGQSSNQPQHF. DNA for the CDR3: TGCGCCAGCAGCTTGGGGCAGAGTAGCAATCAGCCCCAGCATTTT.

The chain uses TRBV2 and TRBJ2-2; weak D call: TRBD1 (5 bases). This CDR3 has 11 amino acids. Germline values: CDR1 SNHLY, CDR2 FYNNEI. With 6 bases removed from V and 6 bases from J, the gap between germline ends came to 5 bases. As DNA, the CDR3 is TGTGCCAGCAGAGGGGCCGGGGAGCTGTTTTTT. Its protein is CASRGAGELFF.

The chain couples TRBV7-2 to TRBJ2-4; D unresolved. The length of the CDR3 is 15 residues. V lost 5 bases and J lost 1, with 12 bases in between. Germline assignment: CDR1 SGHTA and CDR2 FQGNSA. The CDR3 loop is CASSPVLLAKNIQYF. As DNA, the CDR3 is TGTGCCAGCAGCCCGGTCCTCCTGGCCAAAAACATTCAGTACTTC. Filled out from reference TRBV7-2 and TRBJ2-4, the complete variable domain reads GAGVSQSPSNKVTEKGKDVELRCDPISGHTALYWYRQSLGQGLEFLIYFQGNSAPDKSGLPSDRFSAERTGGSVSTLTIQRTQQEDSAVYLCASSPVLLAKNIQYFGAGTRLSVL.

The CDR3 is CASSFQGRGTEAFF. The CDR3 nucleotides read TGCGCCAGCAGCTTTCAGGGCCGGGGCACTGAAGCTTTCTTT. The chain uses TRBV5-1 and TRBJ1-1, with D perhaps matching TRBD1 (5 bases). From germline, CDR1 is SGHRS and CDR2 YFSETQ. Trimming stripped 2 bases from V and 4 bases from J, with 12 bases between. The CDR3 is made up of 14 amino acids.

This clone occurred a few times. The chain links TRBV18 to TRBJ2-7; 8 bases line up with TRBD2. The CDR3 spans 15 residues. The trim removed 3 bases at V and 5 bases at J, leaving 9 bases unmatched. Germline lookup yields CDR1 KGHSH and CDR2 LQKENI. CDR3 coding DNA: TGTGCCAGCTCACCGCCACTTAGCGGGAAGGACGAGCAGTACTTC. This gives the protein CASSPPLSGKDEQYF.

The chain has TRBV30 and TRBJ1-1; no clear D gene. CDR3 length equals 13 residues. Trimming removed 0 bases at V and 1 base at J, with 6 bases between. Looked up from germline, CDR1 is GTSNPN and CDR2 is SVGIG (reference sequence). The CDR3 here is CAWSVNGNTEAFF. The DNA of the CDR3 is TGTGCCTGGAGTGTAAACGGGAACACTGAAGCTTTCTTT.

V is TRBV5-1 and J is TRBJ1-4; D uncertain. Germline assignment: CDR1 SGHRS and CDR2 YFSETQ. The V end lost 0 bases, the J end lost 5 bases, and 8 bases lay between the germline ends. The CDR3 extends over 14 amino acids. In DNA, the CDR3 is TGCGCCAGCAGCTTGGCCAGTCCAAATGAAAAACTGTTTTTT. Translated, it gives CASSLASPNEKLFF.

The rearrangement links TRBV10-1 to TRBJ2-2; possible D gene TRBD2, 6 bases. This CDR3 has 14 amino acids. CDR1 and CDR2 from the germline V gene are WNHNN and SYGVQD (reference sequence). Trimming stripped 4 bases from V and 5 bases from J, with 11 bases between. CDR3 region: CASSAGTGTGELFF. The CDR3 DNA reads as TGCGCCAGCAGTGCCGGGACTGGGACCGGGGAGCTGTTTTTT.

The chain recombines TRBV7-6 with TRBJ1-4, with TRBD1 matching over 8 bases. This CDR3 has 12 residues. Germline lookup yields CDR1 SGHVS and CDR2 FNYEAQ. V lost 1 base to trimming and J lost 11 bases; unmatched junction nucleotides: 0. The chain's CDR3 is CASSLDRGKLFF. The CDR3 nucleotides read TGTGCCAGCAGCTTAGACAGGGGGAAACTGTTTTTT.

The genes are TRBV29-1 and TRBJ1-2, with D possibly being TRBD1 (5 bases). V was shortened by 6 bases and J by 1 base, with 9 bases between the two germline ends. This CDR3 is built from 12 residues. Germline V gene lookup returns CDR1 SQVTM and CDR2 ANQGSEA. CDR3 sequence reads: CSVTDSNYGYTF. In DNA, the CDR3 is TGCAGCGTCACCGACAGTAACTATGGCTACACCTTC.

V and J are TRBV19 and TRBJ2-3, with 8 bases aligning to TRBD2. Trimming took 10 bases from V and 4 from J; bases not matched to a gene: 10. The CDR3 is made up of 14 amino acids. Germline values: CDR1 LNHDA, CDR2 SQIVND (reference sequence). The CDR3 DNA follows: TGTGCCACCAAGACGGGGGGGGTTTCAGATACGCAGTATTTT. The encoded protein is CATKTGGVSDTQYF. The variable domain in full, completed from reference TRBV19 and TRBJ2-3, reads DGGITQSPKYLFRKEGQNVTLSCEQNLNHDAMYWYRQDPGQGLRLIYYSQIVNDFQKGDIAEGYSVSREKKESFPLTVTSAQKNPTAFYLCATKTGGVSDTQYFGPGTRLTVL.

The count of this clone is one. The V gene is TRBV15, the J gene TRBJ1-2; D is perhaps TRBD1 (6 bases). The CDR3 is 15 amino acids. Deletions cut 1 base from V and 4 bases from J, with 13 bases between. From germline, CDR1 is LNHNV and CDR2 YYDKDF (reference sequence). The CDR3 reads CATSRGQDKSYGYTF. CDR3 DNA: TGTGCCACCAGCAGAGGACAGGACAAATCCTATGGCTACACCTTC.

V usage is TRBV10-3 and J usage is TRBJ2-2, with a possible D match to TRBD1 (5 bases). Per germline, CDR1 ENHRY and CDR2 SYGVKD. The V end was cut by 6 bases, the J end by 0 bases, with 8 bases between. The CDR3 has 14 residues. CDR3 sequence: CAIRQGTNTGELFF. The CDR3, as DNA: TGTGCCATCAGGCAGGGTACGAACACCGGGGAGCTGTTTTTT.

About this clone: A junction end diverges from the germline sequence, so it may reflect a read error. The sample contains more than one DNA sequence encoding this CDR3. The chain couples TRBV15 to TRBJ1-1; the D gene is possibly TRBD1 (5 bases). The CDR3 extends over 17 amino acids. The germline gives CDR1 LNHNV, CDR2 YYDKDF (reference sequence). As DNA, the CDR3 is TGTGCCACCAGCGGATTATTTACAGGCGCCCTGAACACTGAAGCTTTTTTT. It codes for CATSGLFTGALNTEAFF.

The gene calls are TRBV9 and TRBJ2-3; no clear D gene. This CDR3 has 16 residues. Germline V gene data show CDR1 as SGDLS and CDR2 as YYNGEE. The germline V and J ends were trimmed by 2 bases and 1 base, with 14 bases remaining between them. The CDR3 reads CASSVGITGGTDTQYF. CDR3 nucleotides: TGTGCCAGCAGCGTGGGGATTACTGGAGGCACAGATACGCAGTATTTT. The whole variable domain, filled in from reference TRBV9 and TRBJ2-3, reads DSGVTQTPKHLITATGQRVTLRCSPRSGDLSVYWYQQSLDQGLQFLIQYYNGEERAKGNILERFSAQQFPDLHSELNLSSLELGDSALYFCASSVGITGGTDTQYFGPGTRLTVL.

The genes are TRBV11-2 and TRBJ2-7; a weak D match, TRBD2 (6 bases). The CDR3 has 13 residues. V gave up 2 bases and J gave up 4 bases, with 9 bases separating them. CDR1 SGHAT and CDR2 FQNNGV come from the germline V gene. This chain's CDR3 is CASSLRGIYEQYF. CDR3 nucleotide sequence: TGTGCCAGCAGCTTACGGGGGATATACGAGCAGTACTTC.

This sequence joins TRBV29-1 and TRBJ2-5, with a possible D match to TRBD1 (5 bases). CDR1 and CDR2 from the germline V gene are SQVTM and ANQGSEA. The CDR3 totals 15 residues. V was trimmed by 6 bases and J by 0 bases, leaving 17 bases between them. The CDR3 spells CSVATPRGHQETQYF. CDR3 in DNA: TGCAGCGTGGCTACCCCAAGGGGTCACCAAGAGACCCAGTACTTC.

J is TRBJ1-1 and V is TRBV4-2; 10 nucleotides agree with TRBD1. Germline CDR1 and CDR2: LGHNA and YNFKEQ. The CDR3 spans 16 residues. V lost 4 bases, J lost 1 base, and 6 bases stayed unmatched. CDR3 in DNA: TGTGCCAGCAGCCCGGGACAGGGGTATGGGAACACTGAAGCTTTCTTT. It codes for CASSPGQGYGNTEAFF.